This TCR beta chain is drawn from a study of blood T cell repertoires in COVID-19. Study details: Acute-phase and convalescent COVID-19 samples originated in the United States, Italy and Spain.

This clone was detected only once. Germline V gene data show CDR1 as SGHNT and CDR2 as YYREEE (reference sequence). J lost 2 bases, V lost 1 base, and 9 bases had no gene match. The CDR3 extends over 17 amino acids. Original data processing: From reference gene primer amplification, estimates of nucleated cell counts were derived. Only in-frame clones appear in the TCRdb table, and some are missing; sequencing was by immunoSEQ multiplex PCR. V and J calls and clone size follow that table, whereas D and trimming were derived from the DNA. There are some 150,000 clones in the sample; 84% occur only once, and about 2% lies in the top ten.

Sequencing input: peripheral blood. This TCR derives from a man aged 65 to 79 with acute or convalescent COVID-19. The rearrangement links TRBV5-4 to TRBJ2-7; TRBD2 aligns across 10 bases. The CDR3 sequence is CASSLNPSGRRTYEQYF. The DNA for the CDR3 is TGTGCCAGCAGCTTGAATCCTAGCGGGAGAAGGACCTACGAGCAGTACTTC.